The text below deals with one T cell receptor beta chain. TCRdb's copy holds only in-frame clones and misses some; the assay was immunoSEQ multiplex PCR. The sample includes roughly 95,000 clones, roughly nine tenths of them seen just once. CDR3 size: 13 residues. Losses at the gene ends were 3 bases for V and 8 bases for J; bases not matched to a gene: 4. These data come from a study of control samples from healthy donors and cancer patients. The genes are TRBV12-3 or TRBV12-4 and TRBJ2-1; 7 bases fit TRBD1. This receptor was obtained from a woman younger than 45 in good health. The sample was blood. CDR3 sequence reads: CASSFRGRDEQFF. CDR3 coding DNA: TGTGCCAGCAGTTTTAGGGGGCGGGATGAGCAGTTCTTC.